This T cell receptor beta chain derives from a study of chemoradiotherapy in HPV16-positive cancers. Study context: Functional T-cell assays on two HPV16-positive patients' cells defined candidate HPV-specific clones and common TCR motifs. Study results and limitations: HPV-responsive T-cell expansion during chemoradiotherapy was linked to improved recurrence-free survival in HPV16-positive patients. Non-HPV-specific T cells did not expand in tumors during treatment, whereas candidate HPV-specific clones and E7-related motifs did.

Samples were taken several times over chemoradiotherapy. J was trimmed by 3 bases and V by 4 bases; bases with no gene match: 3. The CDR3 has 15 residues. The germline CDR1 and CDR2 sequences are LNHNV and YYDKDF (reference sequence). About this clone: Its target is not known.

Repertoires were generated with immunoSEQ multiplex PCR, while TCRdb's copy carries only in-frame clones and drops some. Altogether approximately 12,000 clones are present, roughly 90% being singletons, with the ten largest covering roughly 2.8%. The origin of this receptor is a human donor with HPV-associated anogenital cancer. The chain employs TRBV15 and TRBJ2-6; 7 nucleotides match TRBD1. The sample was blood, taken from a patient who underwent chemoradiotherapy. This CDR3 reads CATSNRGSGANVLTF. The CDR3 region has the DNA TGTGCCACCAGCAACAGGGGAAGTGGGGCCAACGTCCTGACTTTC.